This T cell receptor (beta chain) was sequenced during a study of cytomegalovirus exposure and HLA in healthy donors. Broader study findings: Later on, a genetic analysis was performed. It linked a missense variant in DCLRE1C with V- and J-gene trimming of TCR beta. It was reported that TCR beta sequences correctly inferred the HLA-A and HLA-B alleles for most subjects. Later, an analysis found that common viral pathogens appeared to be linked with several of the most significant clusters.

Germline lookup yields CDR1 MNHNS and CDR2 SASEGT. The CDR3 has 12 residues. V gave up 9 bases and J gave up 6 bases; unmatched junction bases: 7. A multiplex PCR was run with 60 Vbeta primers and 13 Jbeta primers. Authors' analysis steps: Later work found approximately 80 million unique TCR beta chains, with 10 million to 14 million shared. Profiling relied on immunoSEQ multiplex PCR, and the TCRdb table lists in-frame clones only, not all of them. Clone size and V and J calls were adopted from that table, with D and trimming inferred from the DNA. The profile shows 150,000 or so clones, roughly 78% of them singletons. Comments on this clone: Its antigen is as yet unknown.

Input material: PBMCs. The receptor was isolated from a man aged 40-49 years in good health and CMV-seropositive. The V gene is TRBV6-1, the J gene TRBJ1-1; the match to TRBD1 covers 7 bases. The CDR3 reads CASLGQASEAFF. The CDR3 nucleotides are TGTGCCAGTCTAGGACAGGCATCTGAAGCTTTCTTT.